This T cell receptor (beta chain) came from a study of T cells in Graves' hyperthyroidism and ophthalmopathy. Amplified regions were TCR beta CDR3 sequences from RNA transcripts. A set of HTBI primers served as the primers for a first-round RT-PCR of the TCR CDR3. MiXCR, run by TCRdb on the multiplex PCR reads, gives a single entry per CDR3 protein. This sample has around 200,000 distinct CDR3 sequences, with around 16% found just once. Fresh peripheral blood, around 9.2 ml of it, supplied the PBMCs. Study observations and caveats: Separation of ophthalmopathy from stable hyperthyroidism was achieved by a 13 V-J model.

Per germline, CDR1 MDHEN and CDR2 SYDVKM. Germline trimming cut 6 bases from V and 0 bases from J; bases unmatched to any gene: 4. The CDR3 covers 14 residues. This clonotype was recorded at least ten times. Its target is unknown. The chain has TRBV28 and TRBJ2-7; TRBD1 matches 8 bases. Specimen: blood. The clonotype was recovered from a man aged 40-49 years with Graves' hyperthyroidism. The CDR3 nucleotides are TGTGCCAGCAGAGACAGGGGAATCTCCTACGAGCAGTACTTC. This translates into CASRDRGISYEQYF. Combining the CDR3 with reference TRBV28 and TRBJ2-7 gives the whole variable domain DVKVTQSSRYLVKRTGEKVFLECVQDMDHENMFWYRQDPGLGLRLIYFSYDVKMKEKGDIPEGYSVSREKKERFSLILESASTNQTSMYLCASRDRGISYEQYFGPGTRLTVT.